Given below is one TCR beta chain in context. Many counts were recorded for this clone. Its specific antigen is unknown. The sample holds no much larger clone one base away, and base qualities are not on file. The library was produced with PCR. The sequencer was an Illumina HiSeq 4000. High-throughput sequencing was used to profile the TCR beta-chain CDR3 region of each patient. The paper's data handling went like this. Drawing on CDR3 differences between clinicopathological groups, the researchers built a classifier meant to tell apart patients with distant-metastatic papillary thyroid cancer. To measure repertoire diversity the researchers used the Shannon index, while the Morisita-Horn index served to gauge how similar the tumor and blood repertoires were. TCRdb ran its own pipeline on the public reads, namely fastp trimming at Q25 and MiXCR clone calling, and kept in-frame beta chains. The V and J calls shown here were made by TCRdb, not taken from the authors' results. The sample data list 35,000 to 50,000 clones, and about 12% of these were observed just once. 7% to 9.5% of the sample goes to the ten largest clones.

This record comes from a study of metastatic and nonmetastatic thyroid tumors (dated by TCRdb to between 2020 and 2021). Context from the whole study: For patients with malignant and with benign thyroid disease, the researchers compared repertoires between peripheral blood samples and tumor or nodule tissue samples.

What the research found in general, with its limitations: In both blood and tumor samples, malignant tumors were reported to have significantly higher TCR beta diversity than benign nodules.

No treatment had been received by any patient before thyroid surgery. Using T-cell receptor beta sequencing, the researchers looked back retrospectively at clinical samples from patients, gathered between about 2012 and 2019. CDR1 and CDR2, per the germline V gene (reference sequence), are DFQATT and SNEGSKA. The CDR3 runs 13 amino acids, cysteine and phenylalanine included. CDR3 DNA is the only sequence kept; it has 39 bases, read in frame from the first base. From V the trimming removes 8 bases and from J it removes 1 base, while the gene matches leave 3 bases of the junction unaccounted for. The source of this sequence is a male donor with papillary thyroid cancer or a benign thyroid nodule (not recorded which). Some clones in this sample may be carry-over from other donors' samples. This chain joins TRBV20-1 to TRBJ2-3, and TRBD2 matches 10 of the central bases. The sequencing sample was made of blood. The sequenced DNA is TGCAGTCGTGGGACTAGCGGCACAGATACGCAGTATTTT. This yields the protein CSRGTSGTDTQYF.